This T cell receptor (beta chain) was captured by sequencing in a study of blood T cell repertoires in COVID-19 (dated by TCRdb to the early 2020s). Regarding the study in general: Collaborator samples came from the United States, Italy and Spain and covered acute and convalescent phases of COVID-19. The prospective study material was composed of cDNA or gDNA derived from T cells, B-cell-depleted T cells, or PBMCs. Subjects who had been exposed to COVID-19, were actively infected with it, or had recovered from it provided the deeply sampled blood TCRbeta repertoires that made up the dataset. The repertoires were made available in a free public database intended to serve as a resource for research on the immune response to SARS-CoV-2. Samples were obtained from the ongoing ImmuneRACE study (first 160 participants) and from over 1,000 subjects provided by 6 global collaborators. Nearly every sample came with metadata listing a de-identified subject ID, COVID-19 status, age in years and sex. Where available, HLA class I and class II types were taken from metadata supplied by the sample provider and were not determined by assay-based typing.

General conclusions and limits of the study: How much clinical and demographic metadata was included differed by source and by participant, and the metadata was provided uncurated.

TCRbeta CDR3 regions were amplified from genomic DNA by means of the immunoSEQ Assay, a bias-controlled multiplex PCR. On the authors' methods: The number of nucleated cells in each sample was estimated from the amplification of reference gene primers within the assay. To quantify the absolute abundance of each unique TCRbeta CDR3 rearrangement, sequence reads were collapsed and filtered. For each sample, productive Simpson clonality was calculated by taking the square root of Simpson's diversity index across productive rearrangements. TCRdb took over this immuneACCESS table, retaining in-frame rearrangements with V and J assigned. Such tables are incomplete; in checked studies, under half of the missing clones stem from an unresolved V gene, and the remainder is unexplained. V, J and clone size are taken as reported in that table, and D and trimming were inferred from the DNA itself. Recorded for this sample are some 29,000 clones; around 89% of them occurred a single time. Approximately 3.4% of the sample is in the top ten clones.

Collaborating institutions collected whole blood in K2EDTA tubes following their own protocols. For TCRbeta analysis, collaborators shipped samples as frozen whole blood, isolated PBMCs, or DNA extracted from either of those sample types. In regard to this clone: Its antigen is not yet known. Base quality data are lacking; no much larger clone is found one base away.

The germline V gene encodes CDR1 LGHDT and CDR2 YNNKEL (reference sequence). The CDR3 spans 17 residues, from the cysteine through the phenylalanine. Only CDR3 DNA is held: 51 bases, read in frame from base 1. The junction shows trimming of 2 bases on V and 0 bases on J, and the gene matches do not reach 6 bases of it. The sequence joins TRBV3-1 (or the pseudogene TRBV3-2) to TRBJ1-3, and 8 junctional nucleotides match TRBD1. This clonotype was obtained from a human donor in a cohort sampled during active COVID-19. The source material was peripheral blood. The CDR3 has the sequence CASSQLGTGLSGNTIYF. At the DNA level, the sequence is TGTGCCAGCAGCCAATTGGGGACAGGACTCTCTGGAAACACCATATATTTT.